The present T cell receptor (beta chain) was sequenced within a study of cytomegalovirus exposure and HLA in healthy donors. Study outcomes and limitations: Most TCRs appeared rarely, but some public TCRs recurred in many donors. Most of the TCR beta V segments (in an earlier analysis) were productive either about 87% or about 30% of the time. According to the study, roughly 160 TCR beta chains were cytomegalovirus-associated.

On this clone itself: Its antigen is as yet unknown.

Though nominally healthy at sampling, donors likely had unrecorded immune exposures. This CDR3 is 15 amino acids long. Germline lookup yields CDR1 SNHLY and CDR2 FYNNEI. Trimming shortened V by 6 bases and J by 5 bases, and 19 bases separated the two germline ends. Vbeta (60) and Jbeta (13) primers were used in the PCR. Sequencing was performed with immunoSEQ multiplex PCR; in TCRdb, only in-frame clones are kept and a portion is missing. The sample has about 200,000 clones; 70% to 90% are singletons. The sequence came from a man aged 30 to 39 in good health and CMV-seronegative. Specimen: PBMCs. The chain has TRBV2 and TRBJ1-1; TRBD1 is a possible D gene (6 bases). In nucleotides, the CDR3 is TGTGCCAGCAGCGTTACGGACAGTCTCAAGACTGAAGCTTTCTTT. Amino acids: CASSVTDSLKTEAFF.